This entry lists 17 T cell receptor beta chains sequenced from one sample in a study of cytomegalovirus exposure and HLA in healthy donors. The PCR made use of 60 Vbeta and 13 Jbeta primers. The data were produced by immunoSEQ multiplex PCR, yet TCRdb's version contains in-frame clones alone and is incomplete. The sample has 90,000 to 130,000 clones; approximately 80% are singletons. Sequenced input: PBMCs. The receptors stem from a man aged 30 to 45 in good health and CMV-seropositive.

V is TRBV5-4 and J is TRBJ1-2; D might be TRBD1 (6 bases). The CDR3 contains 14 residues. The germline V and J ends were trimmed by 4 bases and 3 bases, with 13 bases remaining between them. Germline V gives CDR1 SGHNT, CDR2 YYREEE (reference sequence). CDR3 residues: CASSRGGGDYGYTF. CDR3 coding DNA: TGTGCCAGCAGCCGGGGCGGGGGCGACTATGGCTACACCTTC. The whole variable domain, remainder taken from reference TRBV5-4 and TRBJ1-2, is ETGVTQSPTHLIKTRGQQVTLRCSSQSGHNTVSWYQQALGQGPQFIFQYYREEENGRGNFPPRFSGLQFPNYSSELNVNALELDDSALYLCASSRGGGDYGYTFGSGTRLTVV.

The CDR3 DNA sequence: TGTGCCAGCAGCTTCCCAACAGAGAACACTGAAGCTTTCTTT. Amino acid sequence: CASSFPTENTEAFF. V gene TRBV7-2 combines with J gene TRBJ1-1; D uncertain. The CDR3 is 14 residues long. Germline-derived CDR1 and CDR2 are SGHTA and FQGNSA. V lost 3 bases to trimming and J lost 1 base, with 9 bases between them.

This clone came up a few times. This sequence joins TRBV10-2 and TRBJ2-7; the match to TRBD1 covers 8 bases. CDR3 size: 13 residues. V lost 2 bases, J lost 6 bases, and 3 bases stayed unmatched. Germline V gene data show CDR1 as WSHSY and CDR2 as SAAADI. CDR3 region: CASSEQGAAEQYF. The CDR3 coding sequence is TGCGCCAGCAGTGAGCAGGGGGCGGCCGAGCAGTACTTC.

The CDR3 DNA follows: TGTGCCATCAGGGAGGGACGGGGAAATTCACCCCTCCACTTT. This translates into CAIREGRGNSPLHF. This chain connects TRBV10-3 to TRBJ1-6; D perhaps matches TRBD1 (5 bases). Per germline, CDR1 ENHRY and CDR2 SYGVKD. The CDR3 length is 14 residues. Trimming stripped 6 bases from V and 7 bases from J, with 13 bases between.

The V call is TRBV11-3, the J call TRBJ2-3, with D possibly TRBD1 on 5 matching bases. CDR3 length: 13 amino acids. Deletions cut 4 bases from V and 7 bases from J, with 12 bases between. The germline CDR1 and CDR2 sequences are SGHNT and YENEEA. This chain's CDR3 is CASSSTGRNTQYF. The CDR3 nucleotides read TGTGCCAGCAGCTCCACAGGTCGTAATACGCAGTATTTT.

J is TRBJ1-5 and V is TRBV19; the D is unclear. V was trimmed by 2 bases and J by 0 bases, leaving 8 bases between them. There are 15 residues in the CDR3. Looked up from germline, CDR1 is LNHDA and CDR2 is SQIVND (reference sequence). The CDR3 DNA follows: TGTGCCAGTAGTATATCACAGTATAGCAATCAGCCCCAGCATTTT. Translated, it gives CASSISQYSNQPQHF.

The gene calls are TRBV27 and TRBJ1-5; perhaps TRBD1 as D (6 bases). Trimming removed 2 bases at V and 5 bases at J, with 10 bases between. The CDR3 sequence is 14 residues long. CDR1 MNHEY and CDR2 SMNVEV come from the germline V gene (reference sequence). The CDR3 reads CASSLGGEDQPQHF. For the CDR3, the DNA is TGTGCCAGCAGTTTAGGGGGCGAGGATCAGCCCCAGCATTTT.

The V and J genes are TRBV4-2 and TRBJ2-5; 10 nucleotides match TRBD2. The CDR3 loop spans 17 amino acids. V was clipped by 0 bases and J by 1 base; unmatched bases: 5. Per the germline V gene, CDR1 is LGHNA and CDR2 is YNFKEQ. The CDR3 loop reads CASSQDKSGGVQETQYF. CDR3 nucleotides: TGTGCCAGCAGCCAAGATAAGAGCGGGGGGGTCCAAGAGACCCAGTACTTC.

The V gene is TRBV7-3, the J gene TRBJ2-3, with D possibly TRBD2 on 5 matching bases. V lost 1 base and J lost 2, with 10 bases in between. The CDR3 runs 15 residues. CDR1 SGHTA and CDR2 FQGTGA come from the germline V gene. CDR3 coding DNA: TGTGCCAGCAGCTTAAGGAGCGGACTCACAGATACGCAGTATTTT. It specifies CASSLRSGLTDTQYF.

This rearrangement joins TRBV5-5 to TRBJ2-5; 10 bases match TRBD2. Germline CDR1 reads SGHKS; CDR2 reads YYEKEE (reference sequence). This CDR3 is built from 15 residues. The V and J ends lost 4 bases and 5 bases, in that order; junction bases with no gene match: 8. CDR3 nucleotides: TGTGCCAGCAGCCCGCTAGCGGGGGTAGGGGAGACCCAGTACTTC. Its protein is CASSPLAGVGETQYF. Drawing the rest from reference TRBV5-5 and TRBJ2-5, the complete variable domain is DAGVTQSPTHLIKTRGQQVTLRCSPISGHKSVSWYQQVLGQGPQFIFQYYEKEERGRGNFPDRFSARQFPNYSSELNVNALLLGDSALYLCASSPLAGVGETQYFGPGTRLLVL.

This chain connects TRBV4-1 to TRBJ1-2; 9 bases line up with TRBD1. In germline, CDR1 is MGHRA, CDR2 YSYEKL. This CDR3 is built from 16 residues. The ends lost 3 bases at V and 7 bases at J; junction bases unmatched: 12. This CDR3 is CASSQDRTGDSRGYTF. CDR3 sequence (DNA): TGCGCCAGCAGCCAGGATAGGACAGGGGATTCTCGTGGCTACACCTTC.

The chain links TRBV2 to TRBJ2-7, with 15 bases aligning to TRBD2. The CDR3 contains 18 residues. Germline CDR1 reads SNHLY; CDR2 reads FYNNEI. V dropped 4 bases and J dropped 7; count of bases not matched to a gene: 14. CDR3 DNA: TGTGCCAGCAGTGTTTCCCCTCCTCGGACTAGCGGGGGGGTTGAGCAGTACTTC. The encoded protein is CASSVSPPRTSGGVEQYF.

Here the CDR3 reads CASSVGGAGEKLFF. DNA for the CDR3: TGTGCCAGCAGCGTCGGGGGGGCCGGTGAAAAACTGTTTTTT. The rearrangement joins TRBV9 to TRBJ1-4; D possibly corresponds to TRBD1 (6 bases). The length of the CDR3 is 14 residues. The germline CDR1 and CDR2 sequences are SGDLS and YYNGEE. V lost 2 bases to trimming and J lost 7 bases, with 12 bases between them.

The CDR3 coding sequence is TGTGCCAGCCTTCCAGGGGTGATTATGGGCGGCTACACCTTC. As protein: CASLPGVIMGGYTF. The chain is built from TRBV6-1 and TRBJ1-2; maybe TRBD1 (6 bases). Deletions cut 8 bases from V and 8 bases from J, with 21 bases between. The CDR3 consists of 14 residues. Germline V lookup: CDR1 MNHNS, CDR2 SASEGT.

The V gene is TRBV6-8, the J gene TRBJ2-2; 9 bases align to TRBD2. Trimming took 6 bases from V and 0 from J; bases not matched to a gene: 14. CDR1 and CDR2 (germline): MNHGY, SAAAGT. The CDR3 sequence is 19 residues long. As DNA, the CDR3 is TGTGCCAGCAGACACCATCTCGGAAGCGGGGGGTCGAACACCGGGGAGCTGTTTTTT. Translating gives CASRHHLGSGGSNTGELFF.

The chain joins TRBV12-5 to TRBJ1-2; no clear D gene. The CDR3 sequence is 13 residues long. V was shortened by 0 bases and J by 8 bases, with 10 bases between the two germline ends. The germline gives CDR1 LGHNT, CDR2 FRNRAP. This chain's CDR3 is CASGLVSGVGYTF. The CDR3 DNA reads TGTGCTAGTGGTTTGGTATCCGGTGTCGGCTACACCTTC.

V usage is TRBV9 and J usage is TRBJ2-3, with TRBD1 as a possible D gene (5 bases). V lost 4 bases, J lost 3 bases, and 9 bases lay in between. This CDR3 is 13 amino acids long. The V gene's germline CDR1 is SGDLS and CDR2 YYNGEE. The CDR3 protein is CASSHRQTDTQYF. In DNA form, the CDR3 reads TGTGCCAGCAGCCACCGACAGACAGATACGCAGTATTTT.